This TCR beta chain was observed in a study of regulatory T cells in long-lasting Graves disease. Trimming shortened V by 4 bases and J by 0 bases, and 20 bases separated the two germline ends. The CDR3 has 18 residues. Germline-derived CDR1 and CDR2 are MGHRA and YSYEKL. Regarding time point: newly diagnosed GD, antithyroid drugs for less than 3 months. After RNA was extracted from PBMCs, the TCR library was made from it. With iRepertoire HTBI primers and Arm-PCR of CDR3 regions, TCR beta libraries were built. TCRdb re-called the multiplex PCR reads through MiXCR, storing one row per CDR3 protein. The sample lists a few hundred thousand distinct CDR3 sequences; approximately 13% were seen once. Note on this clonotype: What it recognizes is unknown.

Whole-study results and caveats: Patients whose Graves' disease persisted exhibited lower TCR diversity than those newly diagnosed. Sharing of public clonotypes was greater in persistent patients (around 2,500) than in new patients (about 970).

A further study also used this sample, focusing on T cells in Graves' hyperthyroidism and ophthalmopathy. As that report states: In the first-round RT-PCR of the TCR CDR3, the HTBI primer set was used. Before onset, by a median of around 6.4 months, the model predicted ophthalmopathy.

The sample in question was peripheral blood mononuclear cells (PBMCs), obtained at new diagnosis, from a patient treated with antithyroid drugs. The chain has TRBV4-1 and TRBJ2-3; maybe TRBD2 (6 bases). The source is a man aged 30-40 years with Graves disease. Here the CDR3 reads CASSPPGLITYSTDTQYF. The CDR3 DNA reads as TGCGCCAGCAGCCCCCCGGGACTTATCACTTATAGCACAGATACGCAGTATTTT.